This T cell receptor (beta chain) was recorded in a study of long-term antiretroviral therapy in people with HIV. Study information: The oldest samples precede the 2015 immediate-ART recommendation by about a decade. Points from the study as a whole: Clones that had undergone expansion before ART prevailed in the repertoire throughout all time points. Narrower CDR3 length ranges marked HIV repertoires relative to controls. In the period from the mid-2000s to the late 2010s, blood was collected, possibly under older ART regimens.

The libraries were made with immunoSEQ v3.0 at survey level. Repertoires were generated with immunoSEQ multiplex PCR, while TCRdb's copy carries only in-frame clones and drops some. This sample has roughly 15,000 clones, with roughly 78% found just once. On this clone: No antigen is known for it.

This CDR3 spans 15 amino acids. Germline CDR1 reads KGHSH; CDR2 reads LQKENI. Trimming at V came to 0 bases and at J to 6 bases, leaving 6 bases not matched to a gene. The material was unsorted PBMCs, obtained 3.2 years before starting antiretroviral therapy. The receptor was derived from a man aged 35 to 55 with HIV. The J gene is TRBJ2-7, the V gene TRBV18, with TRBD1 identical over 9 bases. The CDR3 DNA is TGTGCCAGCTCACCACCGGGACAGGGTCTGAGCGAGCAGTACTTC. It yields the protein CASSPPGQGLSEQYF.